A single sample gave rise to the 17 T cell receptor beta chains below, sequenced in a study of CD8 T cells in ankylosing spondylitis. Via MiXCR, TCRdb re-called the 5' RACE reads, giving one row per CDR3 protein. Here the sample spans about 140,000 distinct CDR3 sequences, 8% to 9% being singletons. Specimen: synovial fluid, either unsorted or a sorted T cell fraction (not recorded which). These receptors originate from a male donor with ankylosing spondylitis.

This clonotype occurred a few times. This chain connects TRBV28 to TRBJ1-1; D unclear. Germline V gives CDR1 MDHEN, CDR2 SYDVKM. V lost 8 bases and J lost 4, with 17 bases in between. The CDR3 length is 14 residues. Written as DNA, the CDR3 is TGTGCCAGCCGTCTCGCAGCGAGCGGCACTGAAGCTTTCTTT. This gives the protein CASRLAASGTEAFF.

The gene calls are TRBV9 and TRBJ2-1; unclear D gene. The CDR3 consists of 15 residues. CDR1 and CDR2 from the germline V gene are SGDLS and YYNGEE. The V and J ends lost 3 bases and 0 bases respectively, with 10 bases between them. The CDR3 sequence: CASSERGDSYNEQFF. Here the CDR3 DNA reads TGTGCCAGCAGCGAAAGAGGCGACTCCTACAATGAGCAGTTCTTC.

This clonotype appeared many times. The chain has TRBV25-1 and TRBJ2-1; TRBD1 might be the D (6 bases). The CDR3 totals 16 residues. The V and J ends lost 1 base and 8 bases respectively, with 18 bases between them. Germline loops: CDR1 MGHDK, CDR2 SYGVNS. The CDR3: CASSELGRGISDEQFF. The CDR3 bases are TGTGCCAGCAGTGAATTGGGCAGGGGTATCTCGGATGAGCAGTTCTTC.

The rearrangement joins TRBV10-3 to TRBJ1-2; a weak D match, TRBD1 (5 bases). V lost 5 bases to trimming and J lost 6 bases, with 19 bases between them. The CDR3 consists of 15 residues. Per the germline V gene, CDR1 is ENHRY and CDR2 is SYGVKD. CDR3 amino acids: CAISFSPWDLHGYTF. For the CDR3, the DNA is TGTGCCATCAGTTTCTCCCCATGGGACTTGCATGGCTACACCTTC.

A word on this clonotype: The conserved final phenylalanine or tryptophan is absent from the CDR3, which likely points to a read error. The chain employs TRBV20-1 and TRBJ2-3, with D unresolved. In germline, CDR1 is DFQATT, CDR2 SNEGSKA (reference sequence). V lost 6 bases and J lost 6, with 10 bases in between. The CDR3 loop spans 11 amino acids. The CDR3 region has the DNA TGCAGTGCCCCCCTTTTCGATACGCAGTATATT. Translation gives CSAPLFDTQYI.

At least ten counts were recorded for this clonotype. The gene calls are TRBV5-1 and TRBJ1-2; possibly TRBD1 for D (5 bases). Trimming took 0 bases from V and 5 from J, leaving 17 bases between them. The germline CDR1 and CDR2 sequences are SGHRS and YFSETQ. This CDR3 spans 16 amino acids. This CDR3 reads CASSLELARAGYGYTF. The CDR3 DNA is TGCGCCAGCAGCTTGGAGCTCGCCAGGGCGGGGTATGGCTACACCTTC.

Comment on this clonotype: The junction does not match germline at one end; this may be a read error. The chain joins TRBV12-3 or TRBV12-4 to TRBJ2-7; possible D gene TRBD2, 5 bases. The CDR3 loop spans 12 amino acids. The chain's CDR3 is CASSLSWETQVF. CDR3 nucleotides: TGTGCCAGCAGCCTAAGTTGGGAGACCCAGGTCTTC.

The CDR3 region has the DNA TGTGCCAGCAGCGTCCGGGACTCTGCCGAGCAGTACTTC. Protein: CASSVRDSAEQYF. V is TRBV7-2 and J is TRBJ2-7; maybe TRBD2 (6 bases). Germline-derived CDR1 and CDR2 are SGHTA and FQGNSA. V was shortened by 5 bases and J by 6 bases, with 14 bases between the two germline ends. This CDR3 spans 13 amino acids.

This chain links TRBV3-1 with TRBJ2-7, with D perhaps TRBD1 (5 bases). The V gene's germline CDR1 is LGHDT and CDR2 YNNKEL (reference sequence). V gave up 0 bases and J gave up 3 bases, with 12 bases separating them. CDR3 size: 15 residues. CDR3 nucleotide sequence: TGTGCCAGCAGCCAAGATTGGGGCAGGAGCTACGAGCAGTACTTC. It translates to CASSQDWGRSYEQYF.

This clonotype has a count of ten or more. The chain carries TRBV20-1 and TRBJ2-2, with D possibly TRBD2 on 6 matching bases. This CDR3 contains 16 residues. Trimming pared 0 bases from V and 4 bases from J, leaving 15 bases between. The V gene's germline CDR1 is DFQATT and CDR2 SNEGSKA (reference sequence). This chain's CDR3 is CSARDYGGRRTGELFF. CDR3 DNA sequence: TGCAGTGCTAGAGATTACGGGGGTCGGCGCACCGGGGAGCTGTTTTTT.

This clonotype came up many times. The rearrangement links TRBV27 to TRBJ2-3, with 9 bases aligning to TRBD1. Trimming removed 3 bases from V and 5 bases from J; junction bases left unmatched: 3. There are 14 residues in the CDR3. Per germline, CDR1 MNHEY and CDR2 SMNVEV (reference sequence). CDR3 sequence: CASSFWDREDTQYF. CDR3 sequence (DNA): TGTGCCAGCAGTTTTTGGGACAGGGAAGATACGCAGTATTTT.

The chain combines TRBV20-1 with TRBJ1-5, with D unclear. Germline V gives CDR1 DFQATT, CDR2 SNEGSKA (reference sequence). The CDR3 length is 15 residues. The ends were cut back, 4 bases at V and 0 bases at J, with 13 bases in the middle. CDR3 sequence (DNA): TGCAGTGCTAAACCCCGATACTATAGCAATCAGCCCCAGCATTTT. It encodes CSAKPRYYSNQPQHF.

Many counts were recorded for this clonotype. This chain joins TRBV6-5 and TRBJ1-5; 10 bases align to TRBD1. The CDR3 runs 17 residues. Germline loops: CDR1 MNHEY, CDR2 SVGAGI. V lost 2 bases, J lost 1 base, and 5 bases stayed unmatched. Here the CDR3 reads CASSYPRQGASNQPQHF. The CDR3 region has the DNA TGTGCCAGCAGTTACCCTAGACAGGGGGCAAGCAATCAGCCCCAGCATTTT.

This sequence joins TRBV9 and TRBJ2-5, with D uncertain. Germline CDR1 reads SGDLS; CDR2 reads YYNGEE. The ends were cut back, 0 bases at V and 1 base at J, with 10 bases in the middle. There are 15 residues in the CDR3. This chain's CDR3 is CASSVGRGFQETQYF. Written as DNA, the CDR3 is TGTGCCAGCAGCGTAGGGAGAGGTTTCCAAGAGACCCAGTACTTC.

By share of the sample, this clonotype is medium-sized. The CDR3 is CASSVDGTGYGETQYF. CDR3 coding DNA: TGCGCCAGCAGCGTCGACGGGACAGGGTATGGAGAGACCCAGTACTTC. The V call is TRBV5-1, the J call TRBJ2-5, with 9 bases lining up with TRBD1. CDR3 length: 16 residues. Losses at the gene ends were 4 bases for V and 4 bases for J; bases not matched to a gene: 11. Germline loops: CDR1 SGHRS, CDR2 YFSETQ.

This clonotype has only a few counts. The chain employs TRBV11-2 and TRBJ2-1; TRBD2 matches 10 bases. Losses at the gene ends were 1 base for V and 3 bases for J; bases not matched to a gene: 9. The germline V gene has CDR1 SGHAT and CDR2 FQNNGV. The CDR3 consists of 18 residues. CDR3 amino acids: CASSLGGFSGRIYNEQFF. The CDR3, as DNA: TGTGCCAGCAGCTTAGGGGGGTTTAGCGGGAGGATCTACAATGAGCAGTTCTTC.

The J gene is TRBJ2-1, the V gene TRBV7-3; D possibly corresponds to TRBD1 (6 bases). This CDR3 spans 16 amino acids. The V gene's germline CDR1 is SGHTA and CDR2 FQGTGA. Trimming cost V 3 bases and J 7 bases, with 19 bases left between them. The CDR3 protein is CASSFQGPTLGNEQFF. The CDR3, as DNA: TGTGCCAGCAGCTTCCAGGGGCCCACTCTTGGGAATGAGCAGTTCTTC.